This TCR beta chain was captured in a study of early T cells in non-severe SARS-CoV-2 infection. Study information: Bulk RNA taken from unsorted whole blood was sequenced, leaving chains unpaired.

Germline assignment: CDR1 SGHKS and CDR2 YYEKEE (reference sequence). The CDR3 extends over 15 amino acids. Trimming shortened V by 2 bases and J by 0 bases, and 11 bases separated the two germline ends. The protocol attached unique molecular identifiers to individual cDNA molecules. Each CDR3 protein is one row after TCRdb ran MiXCR on the 5' RACE reads. The sample has roughly 30,000 distinct CDR3 sequences, over 3.5% seen once. The chain joins TRBV5-5 to TRBJ1-1, with D hard to call. The sequence came from an adult who was a healthcare worker with PCR-confirmed SARS-CoV-2 infection or an uninfected control (not recorded which). The specimen sequenced was whole blood. For the CDR3, the DNA is TGTGCCAGCAGCTTCGTACCAAAATTGAACACTGAAGCTTTCTTT. As protein: CASSFVPKLNTEAFF.